The following is a T cell receptor (beta chain) sequence with its context. The sample belongs to a study of T cell repertoires in cytomegalovirus infection. TCRdb ran MiXCR on the reads and lists one entry per CDR3 protein. The sample lists around 490,000 distinct CDR3 sequences, roughly 29% occurring once. V lost 7 bases to trimming and J lost 6 bases, with 21 bases between them. The CDR3 has 15 residues. The sequence came from a human donor in good health (CMV status not recorded). Some clones in this sample may be carry-over from other donors' samples. The V gene is TRBV12-3 or TRBV12-4, the J gene TRBJ1-1; D unresolved. The sequencing input was PBMCs. The CDR3 here is CASIIGLIDGAEAFF. The CDR3 DNA reads TGTGCCAGCATCATTGGCCTGATAGATGGTGCTGAAGCTTTCTTT.